This entry features one T cell receptor (beta chain) sequence. This clonotype was observed a few times. The antigen it recognizes is unknown. Base qualities are not recorded, but no much larger clone differs from it by a single base. The instrument was an Illumina NovaSeq 6000. cDNA libraries for TCRalpha and TCRbeta were prepared by 5'RACE using constant-segment primers, with sample barcodes and unique molecular identifiers added. RNA was extracted from every sample with Trizol reagent. Libraries were amplified in two PCR steps, with a second sample barcode and Illumina TruSeq adapters added in the second step. Libraries were sequenced on an Illumina NovaSeq with 2 x 150 bp paired-end reads. The source study handled its data this way. Reads were demultiplexed and collapsed into UMI-guided consensus sequences with migec v1.2.7. Using mixcr v2.1.11, the UMI consensuses were aligned to TRA and TRB V and J templates and assembled into clonotypes. Expanded or contracted clonotypes were those called significant by both edgeR and NoisET, with noise models trained on biological replicates. For edgeR calls, the thresholds were a false discovery rate-adjusted p below 0.01 and a log2 fold-change of 1. As an exploratory analysis of dynamics, PCA with hierarchical clustering was applied to max-normalized trajectories of the 1000 most abundant clonotypes. Each responding clone was given a CD4 or CD8 phenotype based on the CD4+ and CD8+ repertoires, which had been sequenced separately. TCRdb cleaned the public reads at Q25 with fastp, built clones with MiXCR and kept in-frame beta chains. Every distinct CDR3 protein forms one entry, paired with its most common genes and DNA. TCRdb's processing, not the authors', yielded these V and J calls. The sample data list about 170,000 distinct CDR3 sequences, and approximately 12% of these were observed just once. The top ten hold about 3.6% of the sample.

The data are from a study of T-cell memory formation after mild COVID-19 (dated by TCRdb to about 2021). About the full investigation: TCR sequence clusters from the two donors were found to be largely donor specific. In a couple of donors, T-cell clones that expanded and contracted after mild COVID-19 were followed by sequencing TCRalpha and TCRbeta repertoires longitudinally. Two young, previously healthy adult volunteers made up the cohort, one male and one female. Results and caveats for the whole study, not just this receptor: The second-wave clones that peaked on day 37 were not confirmed to be SARS-CoV-2 specific. Contracting CD4+ clones were found mainly in CM and EM memory subsets, while CD8+ clones were enriched in EMRA. Clones that contracted from day 15 to 85 showed balanced CD4/CD8 phenotypes, whereas a second wave of clones that expanded from day 15 to 37 leaned towards CD4+. The study covered only a couple of mild cases, and larger cohorts including severe cases with pre-infection samples were considered necessary. The detection of some responding clones in pre-infection memory suggests that pre-existing cross-reactive memory T cells joined the SARS-CoV-2 response.

Trimming leaves V shorter by 6 bases and J shorter by 3 bases, with the junction holding 5 bases beyond the gene matches. CDR1 and CDR2, looked up from the germline V gene (reference sequence), are DFQATT and SNEGSKA. The CDR3 numbers 14 residues from cysteine through phenylalanine. Only CDR3 DNA is held: 42 bases, read in frame from base 1. Ficoll-Paque density gradient centrifugation was used to isolate PBMCs. Sequences were obtained from PBMCs or a T cell subset sorted from them (not recorded which). Recombination connected TRBV20-1 to TRBJ2-1, and 10 bases in between align with TRBD2. The receptor comes from a man aged 18 to 35 who had mild COVID-19 (a few samples of this study predate the infection). The sample titles of this study are shuffled in the database, so cell type and time point are left out; the donor was told from shared clones. The CDR3 region has the sequence CSARVAGGYNEQFF. DNA sequence: TGCAGTGCCCGGGTAGCGGGGGGCTACAATGAGCAGTTCTTC.